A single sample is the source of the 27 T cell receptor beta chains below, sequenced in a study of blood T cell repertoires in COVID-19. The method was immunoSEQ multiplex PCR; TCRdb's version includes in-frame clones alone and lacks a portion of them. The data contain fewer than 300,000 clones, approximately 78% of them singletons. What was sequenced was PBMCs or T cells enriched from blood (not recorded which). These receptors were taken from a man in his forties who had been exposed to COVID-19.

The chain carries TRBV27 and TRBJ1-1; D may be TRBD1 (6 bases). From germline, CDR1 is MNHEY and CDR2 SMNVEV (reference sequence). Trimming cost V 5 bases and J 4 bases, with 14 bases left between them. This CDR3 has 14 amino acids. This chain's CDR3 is CASSTQGRATEAFF. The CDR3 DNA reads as TGTGCCAGCAGTACACAGGGAAGGGCCACTGAAGCTTTCTTT.

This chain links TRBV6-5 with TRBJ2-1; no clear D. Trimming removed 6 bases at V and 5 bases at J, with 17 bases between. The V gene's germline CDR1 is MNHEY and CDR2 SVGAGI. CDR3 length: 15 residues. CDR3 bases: TGTGCCAGCAGGGTACCTATTGACGGAGACAATGAGCAGTTCTTC. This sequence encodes CASRVPIDGDNEQFF.

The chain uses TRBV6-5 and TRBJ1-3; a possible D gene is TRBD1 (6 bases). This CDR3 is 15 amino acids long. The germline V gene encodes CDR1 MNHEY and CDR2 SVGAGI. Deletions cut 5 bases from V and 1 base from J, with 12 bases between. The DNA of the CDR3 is TGTGCCAGCAGTCCCACAGGGCCGTCTGGAAACACCATATATTTT. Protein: CASSPTGPSGNTIYF.

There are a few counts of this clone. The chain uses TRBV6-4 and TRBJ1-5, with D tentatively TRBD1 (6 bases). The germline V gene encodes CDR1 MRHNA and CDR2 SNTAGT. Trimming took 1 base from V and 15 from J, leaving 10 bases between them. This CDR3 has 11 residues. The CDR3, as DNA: TGTGCCAGCAGTGACTTGGGACATCTGCATTTT. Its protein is CASSDLGHLHF.

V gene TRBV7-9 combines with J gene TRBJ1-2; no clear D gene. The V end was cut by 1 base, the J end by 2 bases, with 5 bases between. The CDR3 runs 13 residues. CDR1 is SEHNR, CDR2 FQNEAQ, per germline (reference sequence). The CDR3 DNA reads TGTGCCAGCAGCTTAGGACTGAACTATGGCTACACCTTC. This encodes CASSLGLNYGYTF.

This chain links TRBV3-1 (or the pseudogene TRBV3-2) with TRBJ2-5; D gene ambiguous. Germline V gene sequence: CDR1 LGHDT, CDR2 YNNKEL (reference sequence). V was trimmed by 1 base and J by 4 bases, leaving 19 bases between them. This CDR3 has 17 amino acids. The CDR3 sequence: CASSQGSYSSPVETQYF. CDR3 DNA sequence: TGTGCCAGCAGCCAAGGTAGTTACTCAAGCCCTGTAGAGACCCAGTACTTC.

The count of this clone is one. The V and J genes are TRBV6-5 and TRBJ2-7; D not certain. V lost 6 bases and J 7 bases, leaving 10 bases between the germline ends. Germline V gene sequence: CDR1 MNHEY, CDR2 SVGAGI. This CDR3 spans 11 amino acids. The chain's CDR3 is CASRTFWEQYF. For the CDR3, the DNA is TGTGCCAGCAGAACTTTTTGGGAGCAGTACTTC.

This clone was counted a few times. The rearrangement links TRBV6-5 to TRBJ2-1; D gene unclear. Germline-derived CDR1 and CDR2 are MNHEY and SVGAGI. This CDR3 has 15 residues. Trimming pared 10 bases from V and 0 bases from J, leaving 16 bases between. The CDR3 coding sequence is TGTGCCACCTGGAAAGAGGTCAGCTCCTACAATGAGCAGTTCTTC. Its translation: CATWKEVSSYNEQFF.

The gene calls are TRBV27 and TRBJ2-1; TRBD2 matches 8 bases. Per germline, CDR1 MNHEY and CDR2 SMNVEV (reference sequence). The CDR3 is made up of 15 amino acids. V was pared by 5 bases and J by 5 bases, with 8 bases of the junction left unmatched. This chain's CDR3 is CASSPIAGLDNEQFF. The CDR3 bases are TGTGCCAGCAGTCCGATAGCGGGACTTGACAATGAGCAGTTCTTC.

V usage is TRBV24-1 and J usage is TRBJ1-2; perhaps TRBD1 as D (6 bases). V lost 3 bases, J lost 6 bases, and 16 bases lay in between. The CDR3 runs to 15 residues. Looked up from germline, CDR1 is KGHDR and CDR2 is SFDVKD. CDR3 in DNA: TGTGCCACCAGTGATACCGACAGGCCGGGGCATGGCTACACCTTC. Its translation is CATSDTDRPGHGYTF.

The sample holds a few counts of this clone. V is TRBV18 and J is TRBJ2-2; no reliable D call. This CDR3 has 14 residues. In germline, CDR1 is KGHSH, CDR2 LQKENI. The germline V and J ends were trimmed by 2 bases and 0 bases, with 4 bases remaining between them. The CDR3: CASSPTANTGELFF. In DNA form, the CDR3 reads TGTGCCAGCTCACCAACAGCGAACACCGGGGAGCTGTTTTTT.

CDR3 residues: CASSDPGLAEYNEQFF. DNA for the CDR3: TGTGCCAGTAGTGACCCGGGACTAGCGGAGTACAATGAGCAGTTCTTC. V gene TRBV19 combines with J gene TRBJ2-1, with 11 bases identical to TRBD2. CDR1 and CDR2 (germline): LNHDA, SQIVND (reference sequence). The CDR3 length is 16 residues. V trimming: 5 bases; J trimming: 4 bases; junction bases outside the gene matches: 7.

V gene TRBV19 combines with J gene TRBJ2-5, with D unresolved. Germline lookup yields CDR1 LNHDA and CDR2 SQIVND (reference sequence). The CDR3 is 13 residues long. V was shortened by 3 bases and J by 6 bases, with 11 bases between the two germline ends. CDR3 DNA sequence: TGTGCCAGTAGTATGCAGTTTAGCCAGACCCAGTACTTC. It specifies CASSMQFSQTQYF.

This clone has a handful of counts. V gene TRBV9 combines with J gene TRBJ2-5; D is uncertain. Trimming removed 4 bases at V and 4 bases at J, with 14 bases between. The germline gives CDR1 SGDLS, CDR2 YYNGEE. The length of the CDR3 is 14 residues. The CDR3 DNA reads TGTGCCAGCAGCCCCCACTCAGGCAGAGAGACCCAGTACTTC. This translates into CASSPHSGRETQYF.

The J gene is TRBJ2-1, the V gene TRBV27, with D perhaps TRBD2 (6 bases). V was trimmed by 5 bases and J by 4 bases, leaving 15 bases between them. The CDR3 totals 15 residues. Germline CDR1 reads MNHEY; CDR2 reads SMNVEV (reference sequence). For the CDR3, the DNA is TGTGCCAGCAGTACAAGAGTCCTAGCGTACAATGAGCAGTTCTTC. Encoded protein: CASSTRVLAYNEQFF.

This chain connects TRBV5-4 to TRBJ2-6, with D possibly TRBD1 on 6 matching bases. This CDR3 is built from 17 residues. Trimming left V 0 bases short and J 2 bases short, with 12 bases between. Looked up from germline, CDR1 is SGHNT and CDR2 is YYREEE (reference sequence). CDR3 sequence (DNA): TGTGCCAGCAGCTTGGGAGGACAGAGAGCTGGGGCCAACGTCCTGACTTTC. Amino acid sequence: CASSLGGQRAGANVLTF. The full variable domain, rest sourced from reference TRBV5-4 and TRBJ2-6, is ETGVTQSPTHLIKTRGQQVTLRCSSQSGHNTVSWYQQALGQGPQFIFQYYREEENGRGNFPPRFSGLQFPNYSSELNVNALELDDSALYLCASSLGGQRAGANVLTFGAGSRLTVL.

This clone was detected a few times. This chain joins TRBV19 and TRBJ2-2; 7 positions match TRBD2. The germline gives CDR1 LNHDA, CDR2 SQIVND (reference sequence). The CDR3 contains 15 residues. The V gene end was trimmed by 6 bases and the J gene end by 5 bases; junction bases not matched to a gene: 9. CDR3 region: CASRSVAGGTGELFF. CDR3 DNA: TGTGCCAGTAGGTCGGTAGCGGGCGGTACCGGGGAGCTGTTTTTT.

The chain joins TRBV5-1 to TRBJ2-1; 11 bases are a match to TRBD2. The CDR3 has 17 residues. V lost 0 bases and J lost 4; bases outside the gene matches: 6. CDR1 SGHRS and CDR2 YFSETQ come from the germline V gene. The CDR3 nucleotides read TGCGCCAGCAGCTTGGGGGTTACTAGCGGGAGTTACAATGAGCAGTTCTTC. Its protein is CASSLGVTSGSYNEQFF. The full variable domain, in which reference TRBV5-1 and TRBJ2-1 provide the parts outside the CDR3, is KAGVTQTPRYLIKTRGQQVTLSCSPISGHRSVSWYQQTPGQGLQFLFEYFSETQRNKGNFPGRFSGRQFSNSRSEMNVSTLELGDSALYLCASSLGVTSGSYNEQFFGPGTRLTVL.

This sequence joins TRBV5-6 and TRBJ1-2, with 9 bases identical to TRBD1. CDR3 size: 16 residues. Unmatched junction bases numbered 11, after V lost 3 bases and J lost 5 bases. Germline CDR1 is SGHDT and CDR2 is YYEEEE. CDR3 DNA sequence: TGTGCCAGCAGCTACGCCCCCACAGGGGGCGGGTATGGCTACACCTTC. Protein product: CASSYAPTGGGYGYTF.

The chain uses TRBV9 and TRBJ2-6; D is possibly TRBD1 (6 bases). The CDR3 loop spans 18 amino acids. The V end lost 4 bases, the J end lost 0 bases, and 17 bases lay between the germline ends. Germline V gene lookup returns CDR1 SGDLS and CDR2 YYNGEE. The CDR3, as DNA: TGTGCCAGCAGCCCACAGGGCCCGCTGCGCTCTGGGGCCAACGTCCTGACTTTC. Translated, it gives CASSPQGPLRSGANVLTF. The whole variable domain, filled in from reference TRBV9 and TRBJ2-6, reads DSGVTQTPKHLITATGQRVTLRCSPRSGDLSVYWYQQSLDQGLQFLIQYYNGEERAKGNILERFSAQQFPDLHSELNLSSLELGDSALYFCASSPQGPLRSGANVLTFGAGSRLTVL.

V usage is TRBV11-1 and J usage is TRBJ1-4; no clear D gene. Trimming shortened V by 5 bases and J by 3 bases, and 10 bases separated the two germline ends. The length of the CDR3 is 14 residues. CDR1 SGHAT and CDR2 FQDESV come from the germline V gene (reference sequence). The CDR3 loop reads CASSREGPNEKLFF. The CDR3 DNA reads TGTGCCAGCAGCCGCGAGGGCCCTAATGAAAAACTGTTTTTT.

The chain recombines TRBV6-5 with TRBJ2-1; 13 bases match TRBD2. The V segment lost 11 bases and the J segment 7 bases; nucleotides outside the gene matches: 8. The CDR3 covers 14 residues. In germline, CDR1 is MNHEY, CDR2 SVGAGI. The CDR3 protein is CALWTSGSPNEQFF. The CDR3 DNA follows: TGTGCCCTTTGGACTAGCGGGAGTCCGAATGAGCAGTTCTTC.

This CDR3 is CATSDPGTVNYGYTF. CDR3 nucleotide sequence: TGTGCCACCAGTGATCCCGGGACAGTGAACTATGGCTACACCTTC. The chain combines TRBV24-1 with TRBJ1-2; 7 bases map to TRBD1. V lost 3 bases and J lost 2; bases outside the gene matches: 5. CDR3 length: 15 residues. Germline CDR1 is KGHDR and CDR2 is SFDVKD.

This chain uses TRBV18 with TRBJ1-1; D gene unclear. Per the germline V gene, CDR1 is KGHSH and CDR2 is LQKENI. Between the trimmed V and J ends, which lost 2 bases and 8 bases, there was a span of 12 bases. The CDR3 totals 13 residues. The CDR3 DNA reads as TGTGCCAGCTCACCAGCGGGCATCACAGAAGCTTTCTTT. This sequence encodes CASSPAGITEAFF.

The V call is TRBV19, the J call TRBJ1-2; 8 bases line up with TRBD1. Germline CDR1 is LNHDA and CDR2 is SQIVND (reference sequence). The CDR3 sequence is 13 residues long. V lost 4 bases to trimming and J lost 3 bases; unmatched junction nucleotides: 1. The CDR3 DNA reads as TGTGCCAGTAGTACAGGGGGCGACTATGGCTACACCTTC. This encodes CASSTGGDYGYTF.

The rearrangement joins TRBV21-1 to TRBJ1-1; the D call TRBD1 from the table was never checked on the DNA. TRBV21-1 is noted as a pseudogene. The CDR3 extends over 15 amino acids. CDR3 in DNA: TGTGCCAGCAGCCCAACTGGGACAGGGGCGGCTGAAGCTTTCTTT. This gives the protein CASSPTGTGAAEAFF.

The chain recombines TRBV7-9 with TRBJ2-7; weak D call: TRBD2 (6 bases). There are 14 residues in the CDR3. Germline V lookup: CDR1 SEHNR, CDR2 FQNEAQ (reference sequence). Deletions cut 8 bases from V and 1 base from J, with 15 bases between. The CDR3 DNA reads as TGTGCCAGCGGTTGGCGCGGGGAGTCCTACGAGCAGTACTTC. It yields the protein CASGWRGESYEQYF.